The 19 T cell receptor beta chains listed next were all sequenced from one sample in a study of T-cell memory formation after mild COVID-19. TCRdb redid the calling of the 5' RACE reads with MiXCR, one entry per CDR3 protein. The sample consists of 410,000 or so distinct CDR3 sequences, around 22% of them appearing once. Sequencing was done on a sample of PBMCs or a T cell subset sorted from them (not recorded which). These TCRs come from an adult woman who had mild COVID-19 (a few samples of this study predate the infection). Cell type and time point are not known.

The DNA for the CDR3 is TGTGCCAGCAGCCGTGACGGAGACACTGAAGCTTTCTTT. It translates to CASSRDGDTEAFF. The chain combines TRBV7-2 with TRBJ1-1; D remains ambiguous. V lost 5 bases, J lost 3 bases, and 10 bases lay in between. Germline V gives CDR1 SGHTA, CDR2 FQGNSA. CDR3 length equals 13 residues.

The chain joins TRBV6-2 or TRBV6-3 to TRBJ2-5; 7 bases fit TRBD1. The germline gives CDR1 MNHEY, CDR2 SVGEGT. The J segment lost 0 bases and the V segment lost 6 bases, leaving 4 bases of the junction unmatched. CDR3 size: 14 residues. As DNA, the CDR3 is TGTGCCAGCAGGCGACAGGGCAACCAAGAGACCCAGTACTTC. Translation: CASRRQGNQETQYF.

The genes are TRBV5-4 and TRBJ2-5; D possibly corresponds to TRBD1 (6 bases). This CDR3 region has 16 residues. The germline V gene encodes CDR1 SGHNT and CDR2 YYREEE (reference sequence). V lost 0 bases and J lost 2, with 14 bases in between. The CDR3 region has the DNA TGTGCCAGCAGCTTGGGCGCCAGGGGTAGTCAAGAGACCCAGTACTTC. Translated: CASSLGARGSQETQYF.

This clonotype was seen a few times. The CDR3 sequence: CASSWMDTSYGYTF. The DNA for the CDR3 is TGCGCCAGCAGCTGGATGGACACATCCTATGGCTACACCTTC. The rearrangement joins TRBV5-1 to TRBJ1-2; possible D gene TRBD1, 5 bases. Germline V gives CDR1 SGHRS, CDR2 YFSETQ. The CDR3 length is 14 residues. Trimming took 3 bases from V and 4 from J, leaving 13 bases between them. Based on the CDR3 plus reference TRBV5-1 and TRBJ1-2, the full variable domain is KAGVTQTPRYLIKTRGQQVTLSCSPISGHRSVSWYQQTPGQGLQFLFEYFSETQRNKGNFPGRFSGRQFSNSRSEMNVSTLELGDSALYLCASSWMDTSYGYTFGSGTRLTVV.

This chain's CDR3 is CATSRDGGVYEQYF. CDR3 nucleotides: TGTGCCACCAGCAGAGATGGGGGTGTCTACGAGCAGTACTTC. The chain recombines TRBV15 with TRBJ2-7; D is possibly TRBD1 or TRBD2 (5 bases each). The germline CDR1 and CDR2 sequences are LNHNV and YYDKDF (reference sequence). CDR3 size: 14 residues. Trimming shortened V by 0 bases and J by 3 bases, and 9 bases separated the two germline ends.

J is TRBJ2-7 and V is TRBV11-2; D not certain. This CDR3 is 14 amino acids long. With 0 bases removed from V and 0 bases from J, the gap between germline ends came to 6 bases. Germline CDR1 reads SGHAT; CDR2 reads FQNNGV. For the CDR3, the DNA is TGTGCCAGCAGCTTAGACAAGATCTCCTACGAGCAGTACTTC. Translated: CASSLDKISYEQYF.

The CDR3 loop reads CATSDLEVDWGEQFF. In DNA form, the CDR3 reads TGTGCCACCAGTGATTTGGAGGTCGATTGGGGTGAGCAGTTCTTC. The chain combines TRBV24-1 with TRBJ2-1; D remains unclear. The germline V gene encodes CDR1 KGHDR and CDR2 SFDVKD. The CDR3 covers 15 residues. The V end lost 0 bases, the J end lost 9 bases, and 14 bases lay between the germline ends.

This clonotype was seen only once. The V call is TRBV12-3 or TRBV12-4, the J call TRBJ2-5; tentatively, D is TRBD1 or TRBD2 (5 bases each). The CDR3 covers 15 residues. V gave up 1 base and J gave up 5 bases, with 14 bases separating them. CDR3: CASSLDWGPRETQYF. The CDR3 region has the DNA TGTGCCAGCAGTTTAGACTGGGGACCCCGCGAGACCCAGTACTTC.

The chain joins TRBV20-1 to TRBJ1-5; a weak D match, TRBD1 (5 bases). From germline, CDR1 is DFQATT and CDR2 SNEGSKA (reference sequence). This CDR3 contains 16 residues. V lost 2 bases and J 1 base, leaving 15 bases between the germline ends. For the CDR3, the DNA is TGCAGTGCTAGACACGCCATTTGGGACAGCAATCAGCCCCAGCATTTT. The encoded protein is CSARHAIWDSNQPQHF.

This chain uses TRBV5-1 with TRBJ2-5, with D possibly TRBD2 on 5 matching bases. Trimming removed 2 bases from V and 2 bases from J, with 10 bases in between. This CDR3 spans 14 amino acids. CDR1 and CDR2 from the germline V gene are SGHRS and YFSETQ. CDR3 residues: CASSFDYLQETQYF. Written as DNA, the CDR3 is TGCGCCAGCAGCTTCGACTACCTACAAGAGACCCAGTACTTC.

This clonotype has at least ten counts. This chain joins TRBV7-6 and TRBJ2-3, with no clear D. V was cut by 5 bases and J by 0 bases, with 12 bases left in between. This CDR3 is built from 15 residues. Germline values: CDR1 SGHVS, CDR2 FNYEAQ. CDR3 residues: CASSPRTASTDTQYF. The CDR3 bases are TGTGCCAGCAGCCCGCGGACGGCTAGCACAGATACGCAGTATTTT.

The table lists this clonotype with a few counts. V and J are TRBV7-2 and TRBJ2-5, with 7 bases identical to TRBD2. The CDR3 extends over 14 amino acids. CDR1 and CDR2 (germline): SGHTA, FQGNSA. Trimming removed 2 bases from V and 1 base from J; junction bases left unmatched: 1. CDR3 residues: CASSLSGAQETQYF. CDR3 coding DNA: TGTGCCAGCAGCTTAAGCGGGGCCCAAGAGACCCAGTACTTC.

In this sample, this clonotype turned up many times. V and J are TRBV29-1 and TRBJ1-1; D unresolved. Trimming shortened V by 2 bases and J by 5 bases, and 15 bases separated the two germline ends. Germline-derived CDR1 and CDR2 are SQVTM and ANQGSEA. The CDR3 consists of 14 residues. The CDR3 region has the DNA TGCAGCGTTGAACCGCCCGCGAGGAAGACTGAAGCTTTCTTT. It translates to CSVEPPARKTEAFF.

CDR3 nucleotide sequence: TGTGCCAGCAGTCTGGACAGGGAAGTCGGCGGGCGGTACAATGAGCAGTTCTTC. Its protein is CASSLDREVGGRYNEQFF. The chain carries TRBV6-2 or TRBV6-3 and TRBJ2-1; 8 bases line up with TRBD1. Germline-derived CDR1 and CDR2 are MNHEY and SVGEGT. Unmatched junction bases numbered 16, after V lost 5 bases and J lost 4 bases. This CDR3 spans 18 amino acids.

The gene calls are TRBV11-3 and TRBJ2-1; 12 positions agree with TRBD2. The J segment lost 10 bases and the V segment lost 2 bases, leaving 12 bases of the junction unmatched. This CDR3 comprises 17 residues. Per the germline V gene, CDR1 is SGHNT and CDR2 is YENEEA. CDR3 nucleotides: TGTGCCAGCAGCTTATCCCGGACTAGCGGGATCGGAGCAGAGCAGTTCTTC. It yields the protein CASSLSRTSGIGAEQFF.

V is TRBV9 and J is TRBJ1-2; no clear D gene. The germline CDR1 and CDR2 sequences are SGDLS and YYNGEE. V lost 2 bases and J lost 6, with 17 bases in between. The CDR3 is made up of 15 amino acids. DNA for the CDR3: TGTGCCAGCAGCGTGATGACCCGGGGAGGGAATGGCTACACCTTC. Protein product: CASSVMTRGGNGYTF.

The chain is built from TRBV27 and TRBJ1-5, with 7 bases lining up with TRBD1. The CDR3 totals 14 residues. V lost 6 bases, J lost 2 bases, and 4 bases stayed unmatched. Looked up from germline, CDR1 is MNHEY and CDR2 is SMNVEV (reference sequence). The CDR3 protein is CASRRGTGNQPQHF. In nucleotides, the CDR3 is TGTGCCAGCAGGAGAGGGACAGGCAATCAGCCCCAGCATTTT.

The rearrangement joins TRBV12-3 or TRBV12-4 to TRBJ1-2; tentatively, D is TRBD1 (5 bases). The CDR3 spans 13 residues. Trimming left V 3 bases short and J 7 bases short, with 12 bases between. CDR3 DNA sequence: TGTGCCAGCAGTTTGGGGGTTATCGGTGGCTACACCTTC. Amino acid sequence: CASSLGVIGGYTF.

The V and J genes are TRBV19 and TRBJ1-1; D call uncertain. This CDR3 is 12 amino acids long. Trimming left V 3 bases short and J 4 bases short, with 6 bases between. Germline-derived CDR1 and CDR2 are LNHDA and SQIVND (reference sequence). The CDR3 DNA is TGTGCCAGTAGTATGTCTGTCACTGAAGCTTTCTTT. Protein product: CASSMSVTEAFF.